The present T cell receptor beta chain was sequenced within a study of blood T cell repertoires in COVID-19. The V end was cut by 3 bases, the J end by 8 bases, with 13 bases between. The germline V gene has CDR1 DFQATT and CDR2 SNEGSKA (reference sequence). This CDR3 spans 13 amino acids. Libraries were prepared by immunoSEQ multiplex PCR; TCRdb keeps only in-frame clonotypes and omits some of them. The sample lists more than 450,000 clones, approximately 86% occurring once. V usage is TRBV20-1 and J usage is TRBJ1-4; unclear D gene. Sequencing used PBMCs or T cells enriched from blood (not recorded which). The sequence came from a woman between 18 and 29 years old who had recovered from COVID-19. The CDR3 region has the DNA TGCAGTGCTAGTGTTCAGGTGGGCGAAAAACTGTTTTTT. Amino acids: CSASVQVGEKLFF.